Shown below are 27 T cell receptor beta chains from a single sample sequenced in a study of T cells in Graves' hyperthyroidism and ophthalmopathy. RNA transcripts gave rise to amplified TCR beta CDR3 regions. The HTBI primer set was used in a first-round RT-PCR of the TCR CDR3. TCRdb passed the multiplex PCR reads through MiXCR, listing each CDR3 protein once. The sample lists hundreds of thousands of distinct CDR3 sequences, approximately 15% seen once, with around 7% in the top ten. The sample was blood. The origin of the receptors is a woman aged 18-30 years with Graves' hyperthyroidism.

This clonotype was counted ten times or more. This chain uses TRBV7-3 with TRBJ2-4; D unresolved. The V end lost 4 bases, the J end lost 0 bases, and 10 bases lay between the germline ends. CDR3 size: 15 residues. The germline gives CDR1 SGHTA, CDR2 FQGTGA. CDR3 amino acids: CASSSDGTAKNIQYF. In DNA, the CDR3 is TGTGCCAGCAGCTCTGACGGAACAGCCAAAAACATTCAGTACTTC.

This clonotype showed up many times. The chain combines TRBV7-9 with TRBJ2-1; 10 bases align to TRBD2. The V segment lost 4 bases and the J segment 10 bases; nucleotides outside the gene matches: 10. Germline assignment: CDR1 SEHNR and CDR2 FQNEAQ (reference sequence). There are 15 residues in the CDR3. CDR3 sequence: CASSSLAGVPREQFF. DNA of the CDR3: TGTGCCAGCAGCTCCCTAGCGGGAGTGCCACGGGAGCAGTTCTTC.

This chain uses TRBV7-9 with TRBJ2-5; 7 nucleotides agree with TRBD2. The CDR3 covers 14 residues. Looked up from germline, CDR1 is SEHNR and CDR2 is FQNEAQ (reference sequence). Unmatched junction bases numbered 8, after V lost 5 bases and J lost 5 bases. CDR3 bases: TGTGCCAGCAGCGCGGGACGGGGAGGGGAGACCCAGTACTTC. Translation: CASSAGRGGETQYF.

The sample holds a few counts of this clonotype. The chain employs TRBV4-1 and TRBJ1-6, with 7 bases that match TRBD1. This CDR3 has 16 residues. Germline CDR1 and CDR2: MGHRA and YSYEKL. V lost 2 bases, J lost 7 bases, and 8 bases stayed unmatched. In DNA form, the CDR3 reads TGCGCCAGCAGCCAACAGACAGGGTTGTGGAATTCACCCCTCCACTTT. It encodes CASSQQTGLWNSPLHF.

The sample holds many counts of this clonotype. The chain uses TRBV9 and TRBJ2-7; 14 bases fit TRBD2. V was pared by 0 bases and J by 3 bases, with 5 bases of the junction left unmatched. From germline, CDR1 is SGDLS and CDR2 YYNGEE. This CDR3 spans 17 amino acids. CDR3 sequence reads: CASSVGIGTSGSYEQYF. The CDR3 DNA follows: TGTGCCAGCAGCGTAGGAATCGGGACTAGCGGGAGCTACGAGCAGTACTTC.

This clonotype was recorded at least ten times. The CDR3, as DNA: TGTGCCAGCAGAGATCCCGGGACTAGGGAGACAGATACGCAGTATTTT. It translates to CASRDPGTRETDTQYF. J is TRBJ2-3 and V is TRBV11-2, with 8 bases fitting TRBD2. Germline CDR1 is SGHAT and CDR2 is FQNNGV. The CDR3 has 16 residues. The V and J ends lost 6 bases and 3 bases, in that order; junction bases with no gene match: 11.

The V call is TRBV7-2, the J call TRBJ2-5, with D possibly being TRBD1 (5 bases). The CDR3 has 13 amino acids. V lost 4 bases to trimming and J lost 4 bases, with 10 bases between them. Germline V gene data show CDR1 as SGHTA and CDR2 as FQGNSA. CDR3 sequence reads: CASSSRVGETQYF. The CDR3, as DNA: TGTGCCAGCAGCTCCAGGGTGGGAGAGACCCAGTACTTC.

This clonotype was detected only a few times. The DNA for the CDR3 is TGTGCCAGCAGCCGAGGTGGGTTGGACATTCAGTACTTC. Translated, it gives CASSRGGLDIQYF. The chain combines TRBV3-1 with TRBJ2-4; D is undetermined. V dropped 4 bases and J dropped 8 bases, with 12 bases sitting between them. CDR3 length: 13 amino acids. Germline V gene data show CDR1 as LGHDT and CDR2 as YNNKEL (reference sequence).

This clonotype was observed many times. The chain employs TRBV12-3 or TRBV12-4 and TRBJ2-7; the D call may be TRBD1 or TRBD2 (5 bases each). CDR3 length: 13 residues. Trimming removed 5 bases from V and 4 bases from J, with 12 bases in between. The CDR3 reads CASSPGRRYEQYF. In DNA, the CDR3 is TGTGCCAGCAGTCCGGGACGGCGGTACGAGCAGTACTTC.

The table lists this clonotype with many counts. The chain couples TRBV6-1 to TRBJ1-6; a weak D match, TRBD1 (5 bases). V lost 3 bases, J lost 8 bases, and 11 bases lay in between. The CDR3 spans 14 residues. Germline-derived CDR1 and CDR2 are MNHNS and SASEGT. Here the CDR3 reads CASSEDMMHSPLHF. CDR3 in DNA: TGTGCCAGCAGTGAGGACATGATGCATTCACCCCTCCACTTT.

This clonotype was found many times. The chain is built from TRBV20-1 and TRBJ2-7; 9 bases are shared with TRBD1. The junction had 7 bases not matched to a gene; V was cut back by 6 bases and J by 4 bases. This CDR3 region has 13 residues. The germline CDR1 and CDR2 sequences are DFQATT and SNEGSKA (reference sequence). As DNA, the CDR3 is TGCAGTGCCTCGGGACAGGGTTTTTACGAGCAGTACTTC. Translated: CSASGQGFYEQYF.

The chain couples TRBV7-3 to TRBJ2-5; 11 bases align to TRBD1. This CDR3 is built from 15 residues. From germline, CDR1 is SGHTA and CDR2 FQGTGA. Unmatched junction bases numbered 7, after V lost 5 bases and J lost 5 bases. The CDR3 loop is CASSLGQGAYETQYF. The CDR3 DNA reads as TGTGCCAGCAGCCTCGGACAGGGGGCTTATGAGACCCAGTACTTC. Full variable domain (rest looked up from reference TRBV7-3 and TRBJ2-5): GAGVSQTPSNKVTEKGKYVELRCDPISGHTALYWYRQSLGQGPEFLIYFQGTGAADDSGLPNDRFFAVRPEGSVSTLKIQRTERGDSAVYLCASSLGQGAYETQYFGPGTRLLVL.

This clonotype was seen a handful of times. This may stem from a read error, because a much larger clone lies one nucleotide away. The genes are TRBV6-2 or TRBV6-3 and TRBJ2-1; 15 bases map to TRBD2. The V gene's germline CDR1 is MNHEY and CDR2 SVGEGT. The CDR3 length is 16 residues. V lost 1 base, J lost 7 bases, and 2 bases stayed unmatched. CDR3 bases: TGTGCCAGCAGTTACTGGACTAGCGGGAGGGGTAATGAGCAGTTCTTC. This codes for CASSYWTSGRGNEQFF.

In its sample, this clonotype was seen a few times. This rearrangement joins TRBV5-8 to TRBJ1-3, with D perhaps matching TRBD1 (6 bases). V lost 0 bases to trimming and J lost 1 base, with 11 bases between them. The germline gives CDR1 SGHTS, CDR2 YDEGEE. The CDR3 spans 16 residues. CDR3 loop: CASSLVGGLSGNTIYF. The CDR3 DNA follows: TGTGCCAGCAGCTTGGTTGGGGGGCTATCTGGAAACACCATATATTTT.

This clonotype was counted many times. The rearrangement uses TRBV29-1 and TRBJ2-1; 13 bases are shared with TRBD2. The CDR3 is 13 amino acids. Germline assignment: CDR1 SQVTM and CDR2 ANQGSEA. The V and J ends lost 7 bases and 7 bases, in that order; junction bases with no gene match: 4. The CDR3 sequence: CSAWTSGRNEQFF. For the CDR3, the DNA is TGCAGCGCGTGGACTAGCGGGAGAAATGAGCAGTTCTTC.

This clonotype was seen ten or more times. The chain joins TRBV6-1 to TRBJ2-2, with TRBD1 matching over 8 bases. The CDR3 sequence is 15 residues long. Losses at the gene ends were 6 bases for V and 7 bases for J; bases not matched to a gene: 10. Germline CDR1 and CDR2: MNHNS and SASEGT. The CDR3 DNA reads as TGTGCCAGCAGCCTATGGACAGGGAAGGTCGGGGAGCTGTTTTTT. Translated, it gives CASSLWTGKVGELFF.

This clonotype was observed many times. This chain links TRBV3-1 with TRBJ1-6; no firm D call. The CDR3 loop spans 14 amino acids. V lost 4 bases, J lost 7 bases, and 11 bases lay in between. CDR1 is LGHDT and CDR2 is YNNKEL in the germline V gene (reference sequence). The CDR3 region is CASSLGGWNSPLHF. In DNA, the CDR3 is TGTGCCAGCAGCCTAGGTGGGTGGAATTCACCCCTCCACTTT.

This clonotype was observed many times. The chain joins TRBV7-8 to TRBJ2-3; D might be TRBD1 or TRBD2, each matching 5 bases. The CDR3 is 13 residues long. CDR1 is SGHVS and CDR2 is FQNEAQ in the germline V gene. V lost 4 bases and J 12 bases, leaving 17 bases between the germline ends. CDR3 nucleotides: TGTGCCAGCAGCTCCTGGCCCGGGACCCGCCAGTATTTT. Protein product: CASSSWPGTRQYF.

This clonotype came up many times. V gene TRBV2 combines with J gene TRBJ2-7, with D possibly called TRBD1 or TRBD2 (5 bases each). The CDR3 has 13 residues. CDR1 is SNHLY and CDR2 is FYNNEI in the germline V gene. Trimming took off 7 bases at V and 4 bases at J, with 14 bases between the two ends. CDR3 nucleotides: TGTGCCAGCACTGGGACCCTGGGGTACGAGCAGTACTTC. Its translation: CASTGTLGYEQYF.

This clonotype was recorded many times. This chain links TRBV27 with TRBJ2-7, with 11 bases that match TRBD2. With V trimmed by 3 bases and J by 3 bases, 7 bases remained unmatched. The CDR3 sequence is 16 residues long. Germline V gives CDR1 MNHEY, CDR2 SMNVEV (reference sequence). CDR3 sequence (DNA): TGTGCCAGCAGTTTCGGCACTAGCGGGAGCTTCTACGAGCAGTACTTC. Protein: CASSFGTSGSFYEQYF.

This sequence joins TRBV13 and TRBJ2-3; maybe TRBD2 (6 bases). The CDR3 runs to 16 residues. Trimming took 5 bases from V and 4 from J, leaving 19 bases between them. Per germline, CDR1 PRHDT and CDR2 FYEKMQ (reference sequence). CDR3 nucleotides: TGTGCCAGCAGCCCTGTCGCCCCGGGAGTGGCAGATACGCAGTATTTT. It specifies CASSPVAPGVADTQYF.

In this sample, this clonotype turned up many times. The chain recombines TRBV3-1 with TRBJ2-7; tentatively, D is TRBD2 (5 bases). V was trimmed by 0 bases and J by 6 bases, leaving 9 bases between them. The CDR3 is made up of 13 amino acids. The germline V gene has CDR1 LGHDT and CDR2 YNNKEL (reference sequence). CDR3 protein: CASSQDHAGEQYF. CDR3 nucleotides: TGTGCCAGCAGCCAAGATCATGCGGGCGAGCAGTACTTC.

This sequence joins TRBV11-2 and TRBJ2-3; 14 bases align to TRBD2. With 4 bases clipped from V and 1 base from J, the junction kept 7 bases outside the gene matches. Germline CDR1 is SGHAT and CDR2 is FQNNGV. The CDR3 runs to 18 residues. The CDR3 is CASSSTGLAGVGTDTQYF. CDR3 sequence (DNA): TGTGCCAGCAGCTCAACGGGACTAGCGGGAGTGGGCACAGATACGCAGTATTTT.

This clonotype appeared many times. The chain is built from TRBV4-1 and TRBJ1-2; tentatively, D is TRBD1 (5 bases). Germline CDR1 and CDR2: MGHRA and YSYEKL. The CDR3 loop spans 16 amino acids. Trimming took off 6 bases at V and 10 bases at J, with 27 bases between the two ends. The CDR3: CASSLNPTGRGKDYTF. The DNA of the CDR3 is TGCGCCAGCAGTCTAAACCCTACAGGCCGGGGTAAGGACTACACCTTC.

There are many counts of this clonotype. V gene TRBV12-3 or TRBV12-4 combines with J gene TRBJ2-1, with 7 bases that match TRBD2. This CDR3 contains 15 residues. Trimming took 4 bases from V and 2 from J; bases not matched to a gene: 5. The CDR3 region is CASSSGEGTYNEQFF. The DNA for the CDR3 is TGTGCCAGCAGTTCCGGGGAGGGCACCTACAATGAGCAGTTCTTC.

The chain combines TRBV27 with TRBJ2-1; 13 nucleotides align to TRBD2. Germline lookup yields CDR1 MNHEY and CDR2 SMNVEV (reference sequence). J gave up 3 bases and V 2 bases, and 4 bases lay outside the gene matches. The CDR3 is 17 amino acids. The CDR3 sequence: CASSLLGTSGVYNEQFF. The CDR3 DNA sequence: TGTGCCAGCAGTTTACTCGGGACTAGCGGGGTCTACAATGAGCAGTTCTTC.

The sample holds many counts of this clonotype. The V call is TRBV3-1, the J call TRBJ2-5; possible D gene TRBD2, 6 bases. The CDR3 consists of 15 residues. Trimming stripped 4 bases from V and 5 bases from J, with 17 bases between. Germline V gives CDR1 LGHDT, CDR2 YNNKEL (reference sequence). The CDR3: CASSPYRGGGETQYF. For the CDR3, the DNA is TGTGCCAGCAGCCCCTACCGGGGAGGAGGCGAGACCCAGTACTTC.